What follows describes a single TCR beta chain. The antigen is unknown. Researchers reported that TCR beta cDNA libraries carried unique molecular identifiers. TCRdb passed the PCR reads through MiXCR, listing each CDR3 protein once. The sample records around 770,000 distinct CDR3 sequences, 35% to 55% being singletons. The sample originates from a study of post-analysis software for immune sequencing data. Study details: Recorded subtypes: relapsing-remitting, secondary progressive, progressive-relapsing; some patients unannotated. Study observations and caveats: The study found TRBV5-6, TRBV5-1 and TRBV20-1 among a few TRBV segments more frequent in patients than controls.

The CDR3 has 15 amino acids. V lost 6 bases to trimming and J lost 7 bases, with 19 bases between them. CDR1 MNHNS and CDR2 SASEGT come from the germline V gene. V usage is TRBV6-1 and J usage is TRBJ2-1; D is possibly TRBD1 (6 bases). The origin of this receptor is a girl under 18 with multiple sclerosis. Specimen: blood. This CDR3 reads CASRKGEMYGNEQFF. In DNA form, the CDR3 reads TGTGCCAGCAGGAAGGGGGAGATGTATGGGAATGAGCAGTTCTTC.